Shown below are 2 T cell receptor beta chains from a single sample sequenced in a study of T cell repertoires in cytomegalovirus infection. One entry per CDR3 protein results from TCRdb running MiXCR on the reads. The repertoire holds almost 550,000 distinct CDR3 sequences, with approximately 15% as singletons. Sequenced input: CD8+ T cells from PBMCs. The origin of the receptors is a human donor in good health (CMV status not recorded). Some clones in this sample may be carry-over from other donors' samples.

This clonotype appeared a few times. The chain combines TRBV7-9 with TRBJ2-5; the D is unclear. This CDR3 has 14 residues. The V and J ends lost 1 base and 2 bases respectively, with 8 bases between them. From germline, CDR1 is SEHNR and CDR2 FQNEAQ (reference sequence). The CDR3, as DNA: TGTGCCAGCAGCTTAGTTGTAGGTCAAGAGACCCAGTACTTC. It is translated as CASSLVVGQETQYF.

This clonotype was seen more than once but under ten times. This chain connects TRBV2 to TRBJ1-5; a possible D gene is TRBD1 (5 bases). V was clipped by 5 bases and J by 2 bases, with 13 bases between them. This CDR3 is built from 15 residues. Germline V lookup: CDR1 SNHLY, CDR2 FYNNEI. DNA of the CDR3: TGTGCCAGCAGTCTCTCCTCGACAGGCAATCAGCCCCAGCATTTT. This encodes CASSLSSTGNQPQHF.